This section outlines one TCR beta chain sequence together with its context. Here immunoSEQ multiplex PCR was the method, and the copy in TCRdb shows in-frame clones only, minus some. The sample carries 110,000 or so clones, 75% to 90% recorded once. These data originate in a study of blood T cell repertoires in COVID-19. Germline values: CDR1 KGHSH, CDR2 LQKENI. The germline V and J ends were trimmed by 0 bases and 5 bases, with 14 bases remaining between them. This CDR3 contains 15 residues. The chain carries TRBV18 and TRBJ2-7, with D maybe TRBD1 (7 bases). The sample comprised peripheral blood. The receptor's source is a woman aged 55-70 years with COVID-19, enrolled during active disease. The CDR3 DNA follows: TGTGCCAGCTCACCACCAACGGGCAGGGGGGACGAGCAGTACTTC. Protein sequence: CASSPPTGRGDEQYF.